What follows describes a single TCR beta chain. Its target is not known. Method: immunoSEQ multiplex PCR; TCRdb's copy keeps in-frame clones and lacks some. The sample has a few million clones, 90% to 95% seen once. The germline gives CDR1 SNHLY, CDR2 FYNNEI. This CDR3 contains 13 residues. Trimming removed 6 bases from V and 4 bases from J, with 12 bases in between. The data originate from a study of shared clonotypes between healthy human individuals. Study-level findings and limits: A few donors had 4% to 5% of their naive CD4 clonotypes in common.

Naive CD8 populations comprised CD45RO-negative cells positively selected for CCR7, excluding terminally differentiated effector memory CD45RA+ cells. All participating donors were Caucasian adults from Nashville, Tennessee. The gene calls are TRBV2 and TRBJ1-2; a possible D gene is TRBD1 (5 bases). This receptor was obtained from a man aged 18 to 30 in good health. Some clones in this sample may be carry-over from other donors' samples. What was sequenced was naive CD8+ T cells from PBMCs. In DNA form, the CDR3 reads TGTGCCAGCAGACGATTGGGACCCTATGGCTACACCTTC. Its protein is CASRRLGPYGYTF.